This T cell receptor (beta chain) was identified during a study of T-cell reconstitution after alpha-beta-depleted transplantation in children. Overall study results and limits: The study reportedly traced alpha-beta T cells about two months after transplant to several hundred expanded graft clones. For some patients, TCRbeta diversity was high at day 60 because of recipient T cells and thymic progenitors that survived. Diversity and T-cell counts at one year after transplant derived mostly from new T cells.

Unique molecular identifiers were incorporated when the TCRbeta library was constructed. TCRdb re-called the PCR reads through MiXCR, storing one row per CDR3 protein. The sample contains 400,000 to 550,000 distinct CDR3 sequences, about 10% of which appear only once. In germline, CDR1 is SGHAT, CDR2 FQNNGV. The V and J ends lost 3 bases and 1 base, in that order; junction bases with no gene match: 13. This CDR3 region has 19 residues. In its sample, this clonotype was seen many times. Its antigen is not identified. Sequencing used PBMCs, obtained before TCRalphabeta/CD19-depleted stem cell transplant. The V and J genes are TRBV11-2 and TRBJ1-4, with 8 bases that match TRBD1. This TCR was recovered from a child aged 2 to 15 with inherited bone marrow failure, due to receive a stem cell transplant. CDR3 in amino acids: CASSFLPRDRGGTNEKLFF. The DNA for the CDR3 is TGTGCCAGCAGCTTTTTGCCCCGCGACAGGGGCGGAACTAATGAAAAACTGTTTTTT.